This section outlines one T cell receptor beta chain sequence together with its context. The data were taken from a study of blood T cell repertoires in COVID-19. Here immunoSEQ multiplex PCR was the method, and the copy in TCRdb shows in-frame clones only, minus some. The top ten clones hold about 6% of a sample with 95,000 to 150,000 clones, 74% of them seen once. The CDR3 sequence is 17 residues long. The J segment lost 5 bases and the V segment lost 1 base, leaving 10 bases of the junction unmatched. Germline CDR1 SGHTA, CDR2 FQGNSA. V gene TRBV7-2 combines with J gene TRBJ2-3, with TRBD2 matching 9 bases. The sequence was obtained from a man aged 80 or over with COVID-19, enrolled during active disease. What was sequenced was peripheral blood. CDR3 DNA sequence: TGTGCCAGCAGCTTAGTGATGGGGACTAGCTTTAAAGATACGCAGTATTTT. Protein product: CASSLVMGTSFKDTQYF.